The next 24 T cell receptor beta chains were all read from a single sample in a study of identical twins' blood T cells. TCRdb reprocessed the 5' RACE reads with MiXCR, giving one entry per CDR3 protein. The sample consists of a few hundred thousand distinct CDR3 sequences, over 25% of them appearing once. What was sequenced was PBMCs. The receptor source for this set is a woman aged 18-49 years in good health.

This sequence joins TRBV12-3 or TRBV12-4 and TRBJ1-1; D uncertain. The CDR3 loop spans 14 amino acids. Trimming cost V 5 bases and J 0 bases, with 10 bases left between them. The CDR3 nucleotides are TGTGCCAGCAGTAGAGGGAATCTGAACACTGAAGCTTTCTTT. Translating it yields CASSRGNLNTEAFF.

The chain combines TRBV10-3 with TRBJ1-2, with 8 bases matching TRBD1. The germline CDR1 and CDR2 sequences are ENHRY and SYGVKD. V gave up 10 bases and J gave up 3 bases; unmatched junction bases: 7. This CDR3 comprises 13 residues. Here the CDR3 DNA reads TGTGCCACTTCGACAGGGGATCACTATGGCTACACCTTC. This sequence encodes CATSTGDHYGYTF.

This clonotype was found many times. This chain uses TRBV7-8 with TRBJ2-5; TRBD1 might be the D (5 bases). The CDR3 totals 15 residues. Germline V gene data show CDR1 as SGHVS and CDR2 as FQNEAQ. V was pared by 4 bases and J by 5 bases, with 17 bases between. The CDR3 reads CASSSFQGPSETQYF. Here the CDR3 DNA reads TGTGCCAGCAGCTCATTCCAGGGTCCGTCGGAGACCCAGTACTTC. Full variable domain (outside the CDR3, taken from reference TRBV7-8 and TRBJ2-5): GAGVSQSPRYKVAKRGQDVALRCDPISGHVSLFWYQQALGQGPEFLTYFQNEAQLDKSGLPSDRFFAERPEGSVSTLKIQRTQQEDSAVYLCASSSFQGPSETQYFGPGTRLLVL.

The chain combines TRBV20-1 with TRBJ2-7; 9 nucleotides match TRBD2. Germline lookup yields CDR1 DFQATT and CDR2 SNEGSKA (reference sequence). The CDR3 consists of 11 residues. The V gene end was trimmed by 7 bases and the J gene end by 3 bases; junction bases not matched to a gene: 1. CDR3 nucleotides: TGCAGTGTTAGCGGGAGCTACGAGCAGTACTTC. This sequence encodes CSVSGSYEQYF.

This clonotype was detected ten times or more. One end of the junction fails to match germline, which may point to a read error. The chain couples TRBV12-3 or TRBV12-4 to TRBJ1-5; D is ambiguous. This CDR3 spans 12 amino acids. This CDR3 is CASSLEGQPQHF. Here the CDR3 DNA reads TGTGCCAGCAGCTTAGAGGGCCAGCCCCAGCATTTT.

This clonotype was observed at least ten times. This chain joins TRBV29-1 and TRBJ1-2; no clear D gene. The CDR3 loop spans 14 amino acids. V dropped 5 bases and J dropped 10 bases, with 23 bases sitting between them. Per the germline V gene, CDR1 is SQVTM and CDR2 is ANQGSEA. The CDR3 nucleotides are TGCAGCGTTCTCAATGATTTTCTAGGTCCCAACTACACCTTC. This encodes CSVLNDFLGPNYTF.

V usage is TRBV12-5 and J usage is TRBJ1-5, with D uncertain. The germline gives CDR1 LGHNT, CDR2 FRNRAP. Trimming shortened V by 2 bases and J by 4 bases, and 9 bases separated the two germline ends. CDR3 length: 14 amino acids. Written as DNA, the CDR3 is TGTGCTAGTGGTTTGTTGGCGGCGAATCAGCCCCAGCATTTT. Protein sequence: CASGLLAANQPQHF.

The genes are TRBV12-5 and TRBJ2-1; 11 nucleotides align to TRBD2. This CDR3 is 15 amino acids long. Germline V gene lookup returns CDR1 LGHNT and CDR2 FRNRAP. The trim removed 3 bases at V and 6 bases at J, leaving 4 bases unmatched. The CDR3 sequence is CASGLAGTSGNEQFF. Here the CDR3 DNA reads TGTGCTAGTGGTTTAGCCGGGACTAGCGGCAATGAGCAGTTCTTC.

The chain joins TRBV12-3 or TRBV12-4 to TRBJ1-4; D not resolved. The CDR3 has 14 residues. Trimming took 6 bases from V and 4 from J, leaving 12 bases between them. CDR3 amino acids: CASRPLWDNEKLFF. The CDR3 nucleotides are TGTGCCAGCAGACCACTGTGGGATAATGAAAAACTGTTTTTT.

The chain is built from TRBV6-5 and TRBJ1-1; the D gene is possibly TRBD1 (6 bases). V was clipped by 5 bases and J by 3 bases, with 22 bases between them. Germline-derived CDR1 and CDR2 are MNHEY and SVGAGI. The CDR3 is 17 amino acids. In DNA, the CDR3 is TGTGCCAGCAGTCCCGCAGGGGAGGGAGCAGGGGACACTGAAGCTTTCTTT. This codes for CASSPAGEGAGDTEAFF.

This clonotype came up a few times. The chain has TRBV9 and TRBJ1-3, with unresolved D. Germline-derived CDR1 and CDR2 are SGDLS and YYNGEE. The V end was cut by 1 base, the J end by 0 bases, with 8 bases between. This CDR3 region has 15 residues. CDR3 protein: CASSVRRDSGNTIYF. The CDR3 region has the DNA TGTGCCAGCAGCGTAAGGAGGGACTCTGGAAACACCATATATTTT.

This clonotype was recorded a few times. The V call is TRBV20-1, the J call TRBJ2-7; D unclear. Trimming took off 6 bases at V and 3 bases at J, with 15 bases between the two ends. The germline V gene has CDR1 DFQATT and CDR2 SNEGSKA (reference sequence). CDR3 length: 13 residues. The CDR3 DNA reads TGCAGTGCCCAGACTGGGGATTTCTACGAGCAGTACTTC. This codes for CSAQTGDFYEQYF.

This rearrangement joins TRBV9 to TRBJ2-3; D gene ambiguous. Germline loops: CDR1 SGDLS, CDR2 YYNGEE. The CDR3 is 14 amino acids. Trimming cost V 0 bases and J 2 bases, with 7 bases left between them. DNA of the CDR3: TGTGCCAGCAGCGTAGAGGAATTCACAGATACGCAGTATTTT. This gives the protein CASSVEEFTDTQYF. Variable domain in full (rest from reference TRBV9 and TRBJ2-3): DSGVTQTPKHLITATGQRVTLRCSPRSGDLSVYWYQQSLDQGLQFLIQYYNGEERAKGNILERFSAQQFPDLHSELNLSSLELGDSALYFCASSVEEFTDTQYFGPGTRLTVL.

This rearrangement joins TRBV9 to TRBJ1-1, with 9 bases that match TRBD1. J gave up 3 bases and V 2 bases, and 5 bases lay outside the gene matches. The CDR3 length is 15 residues. From germline, CDR1 is SGDLS and CDR2 YYNGEE. The CDR3 coding sequence is TGTGCCAGCAGCGTGGGGACAGGGCTCGACACTGAAGCTTTCTTT. Translated: CASSVGTGLDTEAFF.

This rearrangement joins TRBV6-5 to TRBJ2-1, with no clear D. CDR3 length: 15 residues. Trimming took 0 bases from V and 1 from J, leaving 7 bases between them. Per germline, CDR1 MNHEY and CDR2 SVGAGI. CDR3 coding DNA: TGTGCCAGCAGTTACTCGGCCCGTTCCTACAATGAGCAGTTCTTC. As protein: CASSYSARSYNEQFF.

This clonotype appeared a few times. The chain couples TRBV20-1 to TRBJ2-5; D not resolved. Germline CDR1 and CDR2: DFQATT and SNEGSKA (reference sequence). CDR3 length: 12 amino acids. The V and J ends lost 5 bases and 0 bases respectively, with 7 bases between them. In DNA, the CDR3 is TGCAGTGCTGACTTCGACCAAGAGACCCAGTACTTC. Its protein is CSADFDQETQYF.

This clonotype was observed a few times. The genes are TRBV29-1 and TRBJ2-7; 8 bases align to TRBD2. Trimming cost V 3 bases and J 3 bases; bases outside gene matches: 7. CDR1 is SQVTM and CDR2 is ANQGSEA in the germline V gene. This CDR3 comprises 14 residues. CDR3 region: CSVETRGVIYEQYF. In nucleotides, the CDR3 is TGCAGCGTTGAGACGCGGGGGGTCATCTACGAGCAGTACTTC.

Only one count was recorded for this clonotype. The chain employs TRBV7-2 and TRBJ1-5; the D is unclear. The CDR3 spans 22 residues. From germline, CDR1 is SGHTA and CDR2 FQGNSA. The V and J ends lost 1 base and 0 bases respectively, with 28 bases between them. The CDR3: CASSLGGGRLRGAQYSNQPQHF. CDR3 nucleotide sequence: TGTGCCAGCAGCTTAGGAGGCGGACGTCTGCGAGGTGCTCAATATAGCAATCAGCCCCAGCATTTT.

The chain joins TRBV20-1 to TRBJ2-1, with D possibly matching TRBD2 (7 bases). Trimming took off 0 bases at V and 3 bases at J, with 18 bases between the two ends. The CDR3 spans 17 residues. Germline CDR1 reads DFQATT; CDR2 reads SNEGSKA (reference sequence). As DNA, the CDR3 is TGCAGTGCTAGAGAGGGGGGGGGCGAGAGTTTCTACAATGAGCAGTTCTTC. This translates into CSAREGGGESFYNEQFF.

The chain employs TRBV5-1 and TRBJ1-2, with 8 nucleotides matching TRBD1. Trimming removed 3 bases from V and 9 bases from J; junction bases left unmatched: 10. From germline, CDR1 is SGHRS and CDR2 YFSETQ. The CDR3 is 14 residues long. The CDR3 nucleotides read TGCGCCAGCAGCTCCGGACAGGGAACTTCCAGCTACACCTTC. Protein: CASSSGQGTSSYTF.

This clonotype has at least ten counts. V and J are TRBV5-6 and TRBJ1-6, with D perhaps matching TRBD1 (6 bases). V shed 4 bases and J shed 10 bases, with 18 bases lying between them. The CDR3 is made up of 15 amino acids. The germline gives CDR1 SGHDT, CDR2 YYEEEE. CDR3 sequence reads: CASSGSDSPWSPLHF. The CDR3 bases are TGTGCCAGCAGCGGATCGGACAGCCCTTGGTCACCCCTCCACTTT.

This chain links TRBV10-2 with TRBJ1-5, with no clear D. The germline CDR1 and CDR2 sequences are WSHSY and SAAADI. Between the trimmed V and J ends, which lost 2 bases and 1 base, there was a span of 15 bases. This CDR3 is built from 17 residues. The CDR3 region has the DNA TGCGCCAGCAGTGAGGTTCTCGCCCGAGGGAGCAATCAGCCCCAGCATTTT. Residues: CASSEVLARGSNQPQHF.

This clonotype showed up just a few times. The CDR3 spells CASSLYPLGGYTF. CDR3 nucleotide sequence: TGTGCCAGCAGTTTATACCCCTTAGGGGGCTACACCTTC. The rearrangement uses TRBV27 and TRBJ1-2; D gene uncertain. The CDR3 contains 13 residues. Trimming took off 1 base at V and 8 bases at J, with 11 bases between the two ends. Germline lookup yields CDR1 MNHEY and CDR2 SMNVEV (reference sequence).

A few counts support this clonotype. CDR3 coding DNA: TGTGCCATCAAAGGTACAGGGGGGTCCATGAACACTGAAGCTTTCTTT. This sequence encodes CAIKGTGGSMNTEAFF. V gene TRBV10-3 combines with J gene TRBJ1-1, with 8 bases matching TRBD1. This CDR3 contains 16 residues. Germline trimming cut 7 bases from V and 0 bases from J; bases unmatched to any gene: 10. CDR1 is ENHRY, CDR2 SYGVKD, per germline.